Following are 23 T cell receptor beta chains from one sample sequenced in a study of T cell repertoires in cytomegalovirus infection (dated by TCRdb to 2018 to 2020). Sample treatment or condition, as interpreted from the label and publication: in vitro stimulation with specific CMV peptide epitopes to enrich CMV-specific T cells. Their target antigens are unknown. Sequenced on an Illumina HiSeq 1500. TCRdb reanalyzed the raw reads on its own, using fastp at Q25 for trimming and MiXCR for clone calling, and kept in-frame beta chains. A single entry per CDR3 protein holds the most common genes and DNA from its merged rows. Here the sample has about 890,000 distinct CDR3 sequences; about a third occur a single time. Jointly, the top ten make up around 15% of the sample. Here the sequenced sample was cultured CD8+ T cells from PBMCs, taken from culture after CMV antigen stimulation. The receptor set was obtained from a human donor in good health (CMV status not recorded). Some clones in this sample may be carry-over from other donors' samples.

This clonotype was observed at least ten times. The rearrangement joins TRBV7-6 to TRBJ2-7; TRBD2 aligns across 10 bases. The CDR3 is made up of 15 amino acids. Germline lookup yields CDR1 SGHVS and CDR2 FNYEAQ. V gave up 3 bases and J gave up 6 bases; unmatched junction bases: 8. The CDR3 nucleotides are TGTGCCAGCAGCTTCTCCGGGACTAGCGAGTCCGAGCAGTACTTC. The encoded protein is CASSFSGTSESEQYF.

As regards this clonotype: This could be a read error, since a much larger clone is one nucleotide away. The chain uses TRBV11-2 and TRBJ2-5; a weak D match, TRBD1 (5 bases). The CDR3 consists of 14 residues. The V end lost 6 bases, the J end lost 4 bases, and 15 bases lay between the germline ends. Germline V gene data show CDR1 as SGHAT and CDR2 as FQNNGV. The CDR3 sequence is CASSRRGSAETQYF. DNA of the CDR3: TGTGCCAGCAGTAGAAGGGGATCCGCAGAGACCCAGTACTTC.

As regards this clonotype: Since the CDR3 does not end with the conserved phenylalanine or tryptophan, this likely comes from a read error. V gene TRBV7-6 combines with J gene TRBJ2-4, with D perhaps matching TRBD2 (6 bases). Trimming stripped 4 bases from V and 9 bases from J, with 13 bases between. This CDR3 has 13 residues. Looked up from germline, CDR1 is SGHVS and CDR2 is FNYEAQ. In DNA form, the CDR3 reads TGTGCCAGCAGCTCCTATACCGGGGGCATTCAGTACCTC. This codes for CASSSYTGGIQYL.

The chain carries TRBV6-5 and TRBJ1-1; TRBD1 matches 12 bases. Germline-derived CDR1 and CDR2 are MNHEY and SVGAGI. Trimming took 6 bases from V and 1 from J; bases not matched to a gene: 6. The CDR3 totals 16 residues. The CDR3 reads CASRGQGAVWNTEAFF. The CDR3 nucleotides read TGTGCCAGCAGGGGACAGGGGGCGGTCTGGAACACTGAAGCTTTCTTT.

This clonotype was observed once. The V and J genes are TRBV20-1 and TRBJ1-2, with D unclear. Germline-derived CDR1 and CDR2 are DFQATT and SNEGSKA (reference sequence). V lost 5 bases and J 2 bases, leaving 15 bases between the germline ends. This CDR3 has 14 residues. CDR3 in DNA: TGCAGTGCTCAGGACTCTGGCGGGAACTATGGCTACACCTTC. As protein: CSAQDSGGNYGYTF.

The rearrangement links TRBV12-3 or TRBV12-4 to TRBJ2-1; the match to TRBD1 covers 9 bases. Germline trimming cut 5 bases from V and 8 bases from J; bases unmatched to any gene: 7. The CDR3 length is 14 residues. The CDR3 sequence: CASSLDRGGYEQFF. As DNA, the CDR3 is TGTGCCAGCAGTCTAGACAGGGGGGGGTATGAGCAGTTCTTC.

DNA for the CDR3: TGTGCCAGCAGGACGGCAGGGGACATTCAGTACTTC. Translating it yields CASRTAGDIQYF. The chain joins TRBV6-2 or TRBV6-3 to TRBJ2-4; possibly TRBD1 for D (6 bases). Trimming shortened V by 6 bases and J by 8 bases, and 11 bases separated the two germline ends. The CDR3 runs 12 residues. The germline V gene encodes CDR1 MNHEY and CDR2 SVGEGT.

V and J are TRBV6-2 or TRBV6-3 and TRBJ1-6; weak D call: TRBD1 (5 bases). Trimming removed 2 bases from V and 0 bases from J, with 17 bases in between. Looked up from germline, CDR1 is MNHEY and CDR2 is SVGEGT. The CDR3 is 19 residues long. CDR3: CASSYAGPWKSSYNSPLHF. The CDR3 DNA reads TGTGCCAGCAGTTACGCGGGACCCTGGAAGAGCTCCTATAATTCACCCCTCCACTTT.

Note on this clonotype: The germline gene is not matched at one end of the junction; a read error may be the cause. The chain combines TRBV11-2 with TRBJ1-4; D gene uncertain. Germline V gives CDR1 SGHAT, CDR2 FQNNGV. The CDR3 totals 14 residues. CDR3 protein: CAISLDDWNEKLFF. In DNA, the CDR3 is TGTGCCATCAGCTTAGATGATTGGAATGAAAAACTGTTTTTT.

This clonotype was seen repeatedly, ten times or more. The J gene is TRBJ2-7, the V gene TRBV6-1, with 7 bases that match TRBD1. The CDR3 contains 13 residues. V shed 8 bases and J 3 bases; nucleotides not matched to a gene: 7. The germline gives CDR1 MNHNS, CDR2 SASEGT. The CDR3 DNA reads as TGTGCCAGCGCAAGGACAGGCCGCTACGAGCAGTACTTC. Translating it yields CASARTGRYEQYF.

A few counts support this clonotype. The V call is TRBV7-9, the J call TRBJ1-1; maybe TRBD1 (5 bases). The germline V gene encodes CDR1 SEHNR and CDR2 FQNEAQ (reference sequence). Trimming took off 8 bases at V and 4 bases at J, with 17 bases between the two ends. This CDR3 is built from 14 residues. The chain's CDR3 is CASAWLGGSTEAFF. The CDR3 DNA reads TGTGCCAGCGCATGGTTGGGGGGGAGCACTGAAGCTTTCTTT. Supplemented by reference TRBV7-9 and TRBJ1-1, the full variable domain reads DTGVSQNPRHKITKRGQNVTFRCDPISEHNRLYWYRQTLGQGPEFLTYFQNEAQLEKSRLLSDRFSAERPKGSFSTLEIQRTEQGDSAMYLCASAWLGGSTEAFFGQGTRLTVV.

CDR3 amino acids: CASSQDSHGAAYEQYV. As DNA, the CDR3 is TGCGCCAGCAGCCAAGATTCCCACGGGGCAGCTTACGAGCAGTACGTC. This rearrangement joins TRBV4-1 to TRBJ2-7; D tentatively reads TRBD1 or TRBD2 (5 bases each). V gave up 0 bases and J gave up 4 bases, with 16 bases separating them. The CDR3 is 16 residues long. Germline loops: CDR1 MGHRA, CDR2 YSYEKL.

This clonotype was observed a few times. The genes are TRBV12-5 and TRBJ1-2, with D maybe TRBD1 (5 bases). V shed 0 bases and J shed 6 bases, with 5 bases lying between them. Germline V gives CDR1 LGHNT, CDR2 FRNRAP. There are 12 residues in the CDR3. The CDR3 here is CASGLVGDGYTF. CDR3 nucleotide sequence: TGTGCTAGTGGTTTGGTAGGGGATGGCTACACCTTC. The full variable domain, rest sourced from reference TRBV12-5 and TRBJ1-2, is DARVTQTPRHKVTEMGQEVTMRCQPILGHNTVFWYRQTMMQGLELLAYFRNRAPLDDSGMPKDRFSAEMPDATLATLKIQPSEPRDSAVYFCASGLVGDGYTFGSGTRLTVV.

J is TRBJ1-5 and V is TRBV4-1, with 10 bases matching TRBD1. The CDR3 is 15 amino acids. V shed 1 base and J 7 bases; nucleotides not matched to a gene: 4. Germline V gene data show CDR1 as MGHRA and CDR2 as YSYEKL. The CDR3 coding sequence is TGCGCCAGCAGCCAAGGACAGGGGGCCAGACAGCCCCAGCATTTT. Its protein is CASSQGQGARQPQHF.

V usage is TRBV7-9 and J usage is TRBJ2-3; 8 bases are shared with TRBD1. Germline-derived CDR1 and CDR2 are SEHNR and FQNEAQ (reference sequence). This CDR3 has 14 amino acids. Losses at the gene ends were 8 bases for V and 0 bases for J; bases not matched to a gene: 4. CDR3 region: CASSGGHSTDTQYF. CDR3 bases: TGTGCCAGCTCAGGGGGCCATAGCACAGATACGCAGTATTTT.

The rearrangement links TRBV19 to TRBJ1-1; D is ambiguous. The CDR3 sequence is 13 residues long. Trimming took off 7 bases at V and 1 base at J, with 10 bases between the two ends. Per the germline V gene, CDR1 is LNHDA and CDR2 is SQIVND (reference sequence). This chain's CDR3 is CASIKTGNTEAFF. The CDR3 region has the DNA TGTGCCAGTATCAAGACGGGGAACACTGAAGCTTTCTTT.

This clonotype was observed a few times. J is TRBJ2-7 and V is TRBV6-6, with no clear D. The CDR3 consists of 13 residues. Germline assignment: CDR1 MNHNY and CDR2 SVGAGI (reference sequence). Trimming pared 7 bases from V and 4 bases from J, leaving 14 bases between. CDR3 nucleotides: TGTGCCAGCACTCTCGGCCAGAGTTACGAGCAGTACGTC. Protein: CASTLGQSYEQYV.

This clonotype was seen ten or more times. V gene TRBV7-2 combines with J gene TRBJ2-7; TRBD1 is a possible D gene (5 bases). Germline values: CDR1 SGHTA, CDR2 FQGNSA. With 3 bases removed from V and 0 bases from J, the gap between germline ends came to 18 bases. CDR3 length: 17 residues. CDR3 in amino acids: CASSLFQGAASSYEQYF. DNA for the CDR3: TGTGCCAGCAGCTTGTTCCAAGGGGCCGCAAGCTCCTACGAGCAGTACTTC.

This clonotype turned up a few times. V is TRBV7-6 and J is TRBJ1-1; the D gene is possibly TRBD1 (6 bases). The V gene lost 3 bases and the J gene lost 3 bases, with 20 bases spanning the gap. Looked up from germline, CDR1 is SGHVS and CDR2 is FNYEAQ. The CDR3 is 17 amino acids. The CDR3, as DNA: TGTGCCAGCAGCTTGGAGGGGGGGGGGGCGAGGGACACTGAAGCTTTCTTT. As protein: CASSLEGGGARDTEAFF. The entire variable domain, with the rest obtained from reference TRBV7-6 and TRBJ1-1, is as follows: GAGVSQSPRYKVTKRGQDVALRCDPISGHVSLYWYRQALGQGPEFLTYFNYEAQQDKSGLPNDRFSAERPEGSISTLTIQRTEQRDSAMYRCASSLEGGGARDTEAFFGQGTRLTVV.

V is TRBV6-8 and J is TRBJ2-1; perhaps D is TRBD1 or TRBD2 (6 bases each). The V gene lost 6 bases and the J gene lost 4 bases, with 13 bases spanning the gap. Germline lookup yields CDR1 MNHGY and CDR2 SAAAGT. The CDR3 has 14 residues. The CDR3 coding sequence is TGTGCCAGCAGGGGAGGACAGCGGTACAATGAGCAGTTCTTC. Translating it yields CASRGGQRYNEQFF.

In its sample, this clonotype was seen a few times. The gene calls are TRBV28 and TRBJ1-1; TRBD1 might be the D (5 bases). Germline CDR1 reads MDHEN; CDR2 reads SYDVKM. The length of the CDR3 is 15 residues. Trimming stripped 6 bases from V and 1 base from J, with 15 bases between. The CDR3: CASSEMGLPNTEAFF. CDR3 nucleotide sequence: TGTGCCAGCAGCGAAATGGGACTCCCGAACACTGAAGCTTTCTTT.

This clonotype was picked up many times. The CDR3 DNA reads TGTGCCAGCAGTCTCCAGGGGGATAATGAGCAGTTCTTC. The encoded protein is CASSLQGDNEQFF. This chain uses TRBV27 with TRBJ2-1, with 7 bases that match TRBD1. Germline V gene data show CDR1 as MNHEY and CDR2 as SMNVEV (reference sequence). After removal of 5 bases from V and 7 bases from J, the junction contained 5 bases not matched to a gene. This CDR3 has 13 amino acids.

This clonotype has more than one count but fewer than ten. This chain connects TRBV19 to TRBJ2-1; maybe TRBD2 (6 bases). Trimming left V 9 bases short and J 5 bases short, with 11 bases between. The length of the CDR3 is 12 residues. Germline values: CDR1 LNHDA, CDR2 SQIVND (reference sequence). CDR3 sequence reads: CASGGQNNEQFF. DNA of the CDR3: TGTGCCAGCGGGGGTCAAAACAATGAGCAGTTCTTC.